This is a list of T cell receptor beta chains from one sample in a study of blood T cell repertoires in COVID-19. TCRdb's copy holds only in-frame clones and misses some; the assay was immunoSEQ multiplex PCR. The data show 110,000 to 150,000 clones, with 88% seen just once and approximately 1.8% held by the top ten. Specimen: peripheral blood. These TCRs come from a man between 65 and 85 years old with acute or convalescent COVID-19. Each CDR3 is given with its conserved first and last residue. A D gene is named only where the DNA matches it firmly. Clone sizes are given selectively: once, few, many, or a class where the clone is expanded.

clone size	V gene	J gene	D gene	CDR3 protein	CDR3 DNA
NA	TRBV30	TRBJ2-7	TRBD1	CAWSQGARNEQYF	TGTGCCTGGAGCCAGGGGGCGCGAAACGAGCAGTACTTC
NA	TRBV29-1	TRBJ2-1	NA	CSVVRGEQFF	TGCAGCGTTGTGCGGGGTGAGCAGTTCTTC
NA	TRBV9	TRBJ2-2	TRBD1	CASSVTQGVGGELFF	TGTGCCAGCAGCGTAACACAGGGGGTAGGCGGGGAGCTGTTTTTT
few	TRBV6-1	TRBJ1-6	NA	CASSEVRRANSPLHF	TGTGCCAGCAGTGAAGTTCGCAGGGCGAATTCACCCCTCCACTTT
NA	TRBV5-3	TRBJ2-1	TRBD2	CARSGRLAGGPYNEQFF	TGTGCCAGAAGCGGAAGACTAGCGGGGGGCCCCTACAATGAGCAGTTCTTC
NA	TRBV11-2	TRBJ2-3	NA	CASSQSIFGLQSPTDTQYF	TGTGCCAGCAGCCAGAGCATATTTGGACTCCAGAGTCCCACAGATACGCAGTATTTT
NA	TRBV11-2	TRBJ1-1	NA	CASSDIGKNTEAFF	TGTGCCAGCAGCGACATTGGTAAGAACACTGAAGCTTTCTTT
NA	TRBV2	TRBJ2-2	TRBD1	CASSGPGTGGVWTDTGELFF	TGTGCCAGCAGTGGCCCCGGGACAGGGGGCGTCTGGACGGACACCGGGGAGCTGTTTTTT
NA	TRBV6-1	TRBJ1-4	NA	CASSEAWGGGEKLFF	TGTGCCAGCAGTGAAGCGTGGGGGGGAGGTGAAAAACTGTTTTTT
NA	TRBV19	TRBJ1-2	TRBD1	CASRRDRGSLYGYTF	TGTGCCAGTCGCCGGGACAGGGGAAGCCTTTATGGCTACACCTTC
NA	TRBV18	TRBJ1-4	NA	CASSPGEFEKLFF	TGTGCCAGCTCACCAGGAGAATTCGAAAAACTGTTTTTT
NA	TRBV6-5	TRBJ2-3	NA	CASSRGREGTDTQYF	TGTGCCAGCAGTAGGGGCAGGGAGGGCACAGATACGCAGTATTTT
NA	TRBV3-1/TRBV3-2	TRBJ2-1	NA	CASSPETGPYNEQFF	TGTGCCAGCAGCCCGGAGACAGGCCCCTACAATGAGCAGTTCTTC
once	TRBV27	TRBJ2-7	TRBD1	CASSLWTGAYEQYF	TGTGCCAGCAGCCTTTGGACAGGGGCCTACGAGCAGTACTTC
NA	TRBV6-4	TRBJ1-2	NA	CASSLRPASHGYTF	TGTGCCAGCAGTCTTCGTCCCGCTAGCCATGGCTACACCTTC
NA	TRBV5-1	TRBJ2-6	TRBD1	CASSLELSYRGSSGANVLTF	TGCGCCAGCAGCTTGGAATTATCCTACAGGGGATCCTCTGGGGCCAACGTCCTGACTTTC
NA	TRBV6-5	TRBJ2-7	NA	CASSPGGLSSYEQYF	TGTGCCAGCAGTCCCGGCGGGTTGAGCTCCTACGAGCAGTACTTC
NA	TRBV5-6	TRBJ1-1	NA	CASSHMHRNTEAFF	TGTGCCAGCAGCCACATGCACAGGAACACTGAAGCTTTCTTT
NA	TRBV5-1	TRBJ1-4	NA	CASSFGFNEKLFF	TGCGCCAGCAGCTTCGGGTTTAATGAAAAACTGTTTTTT
NA	TRBV6-5	TRBJ1-3	NA	CASSPVGNTIYF	TGTGCCAGCAGTCCGGTCGGAAACACCATATATTTT
NA	TRBV27	TRBJ1-6	TRBD1	CASSLSGTGIPLHF	TGTGCCAGCAGTCTCTCCGGGACAGGGATACCCCTCCACTTT
NA	TRBV5-5	TRBJ2-2	NA	CASSWDGSSTGELFF	TGTGCCAGCAGCTGGGATGGGAGCTCCACCGGGGAGCTGTTTTTT
NA	TRBV2	TRBJ2-7	NA	CASSEATDEQYF	TGTGCCAGCAGTGAAGCAACGGACGAGCAGTACTTC
NA	TRBV30	TRBJ1-4	NA	CAWTPGDEKLFF	TGTGCCTGGACACCAGGGGATGAAAAACTGTTTTTT
NA	TRBV19	TRBJ2-5	NA	CASSVRGGDWNQETQYF	TGTGCCAGTAGTGTCCGAGGGGGGGATTGGAACCAAGAGACCCAGTACTTC
NA	TRBV5-1	TRBJ2-3	TRBD2	CASRPGTNSDTQYF	TGCGCCAGCAGACCCGGGACTAATTCCGATACGCAGTATTTT
NA	TRBV28	TRBJ2-1	NA	CASSLAGREQFF	TGTGCCAGCAGTTTAGCAGGGAGGGAGCAGTTCTTC
NA	TRBV6-1	TRBJ1-5	TRBD1	CASSDPQGAQPQHF	TGTGCCAGCAGTGATCCGCAGGGGGCCCAGCCCCAGCATTTT
NA	TRBV28	TRBJ2-5	TRBD2	CASSRPSGMETQYF	TGTGCCAGCAGTCGGCCTAGCGGGATGGAGACCCAGTACTTC
NA	TRBV7-2	TRBJ2-5	NA	CASSPYQVVETQYF	TGTGCCAGCAGCCCCTACCAGGTCGTAGAGACCCAGTACTTC
once	TRBV5-5	TRBJ1-6	TRBD1	CASSFGQGYNSPLHF	TGTGCCAGCAGCTTCGGACAGGGGTATAATTCACCCCTCCACTTT
NA	TRBV7-9	TRBJ2-5	TRBD1	CASSPTGGSETQYF	TGTGCCAGCAGCCCGACAGGGGGATCGGAGACCCAGTACTTC
NA	TRBV10-2	TRBJ2-7	TRBD1	CASSEIMGQAYEQYF	TGCGCCAGCAGTGAGATTATGGGACAGGCCTACGAGCAGTACTTC
NA	TRBV19	TRBJ2-5	TRBD1	CASSPRGRGETQYF	TGTGCCAGTAGTCCAAGGGGGCGCGGGGAGACCCAGTACTTC
NA	TRBV15	TRBJ1-2	NA	CATSTLNYGYTF	TGTGCCACCAGCACACTGAACTATGGCTACACCTTC
few	TRBV6-5	TRBJ1-2	TRBD1	CASRETGDYGYTF	TGTGCCAGCAGGGAGACAGGGGACTATGGCTACACCTTC
NA	TRBV28	TRBJ2-1	TRBD2	CASSLALAGGPGNEQFF	TGTGCCAGCAGTTTAGCACTAGCGGGAGGCCCGGGGAATGAGCAGTTCTTC
once	TRBV7-8	TRBJ2-7	NA	CASSLTPGLFEQYF	TGTGCCAGCAGCCTGACCCCCGGGTTATTCGAGCAGTACTTC
NA	TRBV5-1	TRBJ2-6	TRBD1	CASSEGTVPVGANVLTF	TGCGCCAGCAGCGAAGGGACAGTCCCAGTTGGGGCCAACGTCCTGACTTTC
NA	TRBV7-8	TRBJ1-2	NA	CASSKQGLAFYGYTF	TGTGCCAGCAGCAAACAGGGCCTGGCCTTCTATGGCTACACCTTC
NA	TRBV3-1/TRBV3-2	TRBJ2-5	TRBD2	CASSQGPTGTKGETQYF	TGTGCCAGCAGCCAAGGGCCCACCGGGACTAAGGGAGAGACCCAGTACTTC
NA	TRBV11-2	TRBJ2-5	NA	CASRSLSRETQYF	TGTGCCAGCAGATCTTTATCTCGTGAGACCCAGTACTTC
NA	TRBV2	TRBJ1-4	TRBD1	CASSWGQGREKLFF	TGTGCCAGCAGTTGGGGACAGGGGAGGGAAAAACTGTTTTTT
NA	TRBV7-9	TRBJ2-5	NA	CASSARGGLYGYQETQYF	TGTGCCAGCAGCGCCCGGGGAGGTCTCTACGGGTACCAAGAGACCCAGTACTTC
NA	TRBV10-1	TRBJ1-1	NA	CASSDGGWNTEAFF	TGCGCCAGCAGTGATGGAGGTTGGAACACTGAAGCTTTCTTT
NA	TRBV29-1	TRBJ2-3	TRBD2	CSVGLAGPDTQYF	TGCAGCGTTGGACTAGCGGGACCAGATACGCAGTATTTT
NA	TRBV6-5	TRBJ1-2	TRBD1	CASNYRGTNYGYTF	TGTGCCAGTAACTACAGGGGCACTAACTATGGCTACACCTTC
NA	TRBV11-1	TRBJ2-7	NA	CASSLGQQRTVEQYF	TGTGCCAGCAGCTTGGGTCAGCAGCGAACCGTCGAGCAGTACTTC
NA	TRBV10-2	TRBJ2-2	TRBD2	CASSDPRLAGGNTGELFF	TGCGCCAGCAGTGATCCACGACTAGCGGGAGGCAACACCGGGGAGCTGTTTTTT
NA	TRBV5-4	TRBJ1-2	NA	CASSPFQSHGYTF	TGTGCCAGCAGCCCTTTCCAGTCCCATGGCTACACCTTC
NA	TRBV6-5	TRBJ1-1	NA	CASTGGGENTEAFF	TGTGCCAGCACGGGGGGGGGCGAGAACACTGAAGCTTTCTTT
NA	TRBV27	TRBJ1-2	NA	CASSLSPFYGYTF	TGTGCCAGCAGTTTATCTCCTTTTTATGGCTACACCTTC
once	TRBV10-3	TRBJ1-1	TRBD1	CAIRTTGPNTEAFF	TGTGCCATCAGAACGACAGGGCCGAACACTGAAGCTTTCTTT